The sequence of this T cell receptor (beta chain) was determined in a study (dated by TCRdb to the early 2010s). The cysteine opens and the phenylalanine closes a CDR3 of 16 amino acids. The CDR3 DNA has 48 bases and is translated from base 1. The CDR1 and CDR2 encoded by the germline V gene are SGHTA and FQGTGA. The germline V and J ends show losses of 4 bases and 3 bases respectively, and no gene match explains 11 bases of the junction. This clonotype was detected many times. Its antigen is still unknown. Base qualities are not recorded, but no much larger clone differs from it by a single base. TCRdb lists the instrument as Illumina Genome Analyzer IIx. The raw public data were reprocessed by TCRdb itself: fastp quality trimming at Q25, MiXCR clonotype calling, in-frame beta chains only. Entries that share a CDR3 protein sequence are merged under the most common genes and DNA. The sample table records about 15,000 distinct CDR3 sequences; around 32% of these occur just once. The top ten clones comprise approximately 16% of the sample.

The chain joins TRBV7-3 to TRBJ2-7; a stretch of 8 junction bases matches TRBD1. Sequencing input: blood. This TCR derives from a human donor. The nucleotide sequence reads TGTGCCAGCAGCTCTGCGGTCGGGACAGGACTCTACGAGCAGTACTTC. This is translated as CASSSAVGTGLYEQYF.